One and the same sample provided the 25 T cell receptor beta chains below, sequenced in a study of cytomegalovirus exposure and HLA in healthy donors. It was with 60 Vbeta and 13 Jbeta primers that the PCR ran. Repertoires were generated with immunoSEQ multiplex PCR, while TCRdb's copy carries only in-frame clones and drops some. This table holds some 130,000 clones, 70% to 80% found once. The source material was PBMCs. The origin of the receptors is a young man in good health and CMV-seronegative.

V and J are TRBV5-1 and TRBJ1-5; D not resolved. The V end was cut by 2 bases, the J end by 4 bases, with 13 bases between. CDR1 is SGHRS and CDR2 is YFSETQ in the germline V gene. The CDR3 covers 15 residues. CDR3 DNA: TGCGCCAGCAGCTTTACGCCAGAAGAAAATCAGCCCCAGCATTTT. This codes for CASSFTPEENQPQHF.

This chain joins TRBV5-5 and TRBJ2-7; TRBD2 matches 9 bases. CDR1 and CDR2 from the germline V gene are SGHKS and YYEKEE (reference sequence). V shed 0 bases, J shed 2 bases, and the junction held 0 bases outside the gene matches. CDR3 length: 14 residues. As DNA, the CDR3 is TGTGCCAGCAGCTTGGGCGGGAGGGCCTACGAGCAGTACTTC. This translates into CASSLGGRAYEQYF.

V gene TRBV18 combines with J gene TRBJ2-1, with 7 bases fitting TRBD2. V trimming: 2 bases; J trimming: 10 bases; junction bases outside the gene matches: 11. The CDR3 runs to 15 residues. Germline loops: CDR1 KGHSH, CDR2 LQKENI. CDR3: CASSPGLAATDEQFF. DNA for the CDR3: TGTGCCAGCTCACCAGGCCTAGCGGCTACCGACGAGCAGTTCTTC.

This chain joins TRBV19 and TRBJ2-5, with 7 bases lining up with TRBD2. This CDR3 is built from 13 residues. The germline V gene encodes CDR1 LNHDA and CDR2 SQIVND (reference sequence). J gave up 4 bases and V 6 bases, and 5 bases lay outside the gene matches. CDR3: CASSGGLTETQYF. The CDR3 region has the DNA TGTGCCAGTAGCGGGGGACTAACAGAGACCCAGTACTTC.

This clone has just a few counts. The rearrangement joins TRBV30 to TRBJ2-1, with 8 bases lining up with TRBD2. The CDR3 sequence is 14 residues long. Germline values: CDR1 GTSNPN, CDR2 SVGIG (reference sequence). After removal of 1 base from V and 8 bases from J, the junction contained 7 bases not matched to a gene. CDR3 protein: CAWSGTTGGDEQFF. The CDR3 DNA is TGTGCCTGGAGTGGAACCACCGGGGGGGATGAGCAGTTCTTC.

This rearrangement joins TRBV19 to TRBJ1-5, with 9 bases aligning to TRBD1. The CDR3 is made up of 17 amino acids. Unmatched junction bases numbered 10, after V lost 4 bases and J lost 3 bases. CDR1 and CDR2 from the germline V gene are LNHDA and SQIVND (reference sequence). The CDR3 spells CASSKLTGGKDNQPQHF. CDR3 bases: TGTGCCAGTAGTAAACTGACAGGGGGTAAGGACAATCAGCCCCAGCATTTT. The variable domain in full, with the rest retrieved from reference TRBV19 and TRBJ1-5, is DGGITQSPKYLFRKEGQNVTLSCEQNLNHDAMYWYRQDPGQGLRLIYYSQIVNDFQKGDIAEGYSVSREKKESFPLTVTSAQKNPTAFYLCASSKLTGGKDNQPQHFGDGTRLSIL.

The CDR3 loop is CASSILAGGRHNEQFF. CDR3 in DNA: TGTGCCAGTAGTATACTAGCGGGAGGGCGCCACAATGAGCAGTTCTTC. The rearrangement uses TRBV19 and TRBJ2-1; 12 positions agree with TRBD2. CDR1 and CDR2 from the germline V gene are LNHDA and SQIVND (reference sequence). Losses at the gene ends were 2 bases for V and 5 bases for J; bases not matched to a gene: 4. This CDR3 is built from 16 residues. Using reference TRBV19 and TRBJ2-1 for the parts outside the CDR3, the full variable domain is DGGITQSPKYLFRKEGQNVTLSCEQNLNHDAMYWYRQDPGQGLRLIYYSQIVNDFQKGDIAEGYSVSREKKESFPLTVTSAQKNPTAFYLCASSILAGGRHNEQFFGPGTRLTVL.

The chain is built from TRBV9 and TRBJ2-3; TRBD2 agrees at 9 bases. The ends lost 2 bases at V and 2 bases at J; junction bases unmatched: 3. CDR3 size: 15 residues. Germline CDR1 SGDLS, CDR2 YYNGEE. The CDR3 DNA reads as TGTGCCAGCAGCGTCGGACTAGCGTCCACAGATACGCAGTATTTT. Translated, it gives CASSVGLASTDTQYF.

This clone was found once. This chain uses TRBV27 with TRBJ1-5; D is undetermined. The CDR3 sequence is 15 residues long. The V gene's germline CDR1 is MNHEY and CDR2 SMNVEV (reference sequence). V lost 1 base and J 3 bases, leaving 10 bases between the germline ends. The CDR3 loop reads CASSLLFSYNQPQHF. DNA for the CDR3: TGTGCCAGCAGTTTATTATTCAGTTACAATCAGCCCCAGCATTTT.

V is TRBV13 and J is TRBJ2-2; 7 positions agree with TRBD1. Trimming removed 6 bases from V and 8 bases from J; junction bases left unmatched: 15. The CDR3 is made up of 16 amino acids. Germline V gives CDR1 PRHDT, CDR2 FYEKMQ (reference sequence). CDR3 in DNA: TGTGCCAGCAGGCGACAGGGTTCTTGGGAAAAGGGGGAGCTGTTTTTT. Its translation is CASRRQGSWEKGELFF.

This clone has a single count. The chain uses TRBV7-6 and TRBJ2-2; D may be TRBD1 (6 bases). The CDR3 is made up of 17 amino acids. From germline, CDR1 is SGHVS and CDR2 FNYEAQ. V lost 5 bases, J lost 0 bases, and 16 bases lay in between. CDR3 residues: CASSPRGSATNTGELFF. The CDR3 bases are TGTGCCAGCAGCCCCAGGGGAAGCGCTACGAACACCGGGGAGCTGTTTTTT.

The chain uses TRBV6-1 and TRBJ2-2; maybe TRBD2 (5 bases). The germline gives CDR1 MNHNS, CDR2 SASEGT. This CDR3 contains 15 residues. V was cut by 2 bases and J by 1 base, with 8 bases left in between. The CDR3 DNA sequence: TGTGCCAGCAGTGAACAGAGCGGGAACACCGGGGAGCTGTTTTTT. It yields the protein CASSEQSGNTGELFF.

The chain links TRBV7-2 to TRBJ2-2, with D possibly being TRBD2 (6 bases). In germline, CDR1 is SGHTA, CDR2 FQGNSA. The CDR3 extends over 14 amino acids. V lost 5 bases and J 9 bases, leaving 16 bases between the germline ends. This CDR3 is CASSGGGIGRELFF. The CDR3 DNA reads as TGTGCCAGCAGCGGAGGCGGGATCGGTCGGGAGCTGTTTTTT.

J is TRBJ1-2 and V is TRBV2; TRBD1 matches 9 bases. CDR1 and CDR2 (germline): SNHLY, FYNNEI. J was trimmed by 6 bases and V by 2 bases; bases with no gene match: 4. The CDR3 loop spans 14 amino acids. The CDR3 DNA follows: TGTGCCAGCAGTGAAAGGCGGGACAGGGATGGCTACACCTTC. It is translated as CASSERRDRDGYTF.

This chain uses TRBV5-4 with TRBJ2-3; D is ambiguous. The CDR3 runs 13 residues. The V gene's germline CDR1 is SGHNT and CDR2 YYREEE (reference sequence). V lost 4 bases and J lost 6, with 12 bases in between. CDR3 in amino acids: CASSPPSGDTQYF. The CDR3 DNA follows: TGTGCCAGCAGCCCTCCTAGTGGGGATACGCAGTATTTT. The whole variable domain, filled in from reference TRBV5-4 and TRBJ2-3, reads ETGVTQSPTHLIKTRGQQVTLRCSSQSGHNTVSWYQQALGQGPQFIFQYYREEENGRGNFPPRFSGLQFPNYSSELNVNALELDDSALYLCASSPPSGDTQYFGPGTRLTVL.

This chain joins TRBV2 and TRBJ2-7; 7 bases are a match to TRBD1. V was clipped by 6 bases and J by 2 bases; unmatched bases: 13. CDR3 length: 16 amino acids. Germline V gene lookup returns CDR1 SNHLY and CDR2 FYNNEI. As DNA, the CDR3 is TGTGCCAGCAGAAATAGGGACAGATCGTCAACCTACGAGCAGTACTTC. This translates into CASRNRDRSSTYEQYF. Full variable domain (missing parts from reference TRBV2 and TRBJ2-7): EPEVTQTPSHQVTQMGQEVILRCVPISNHLYFYWYRQILGQKVEFLVSFYNNEISEKSEIFDDQFSVERPDGSNFTLKIRSTKLEDSAMYFCASRNRDRSSTYEQYFGPGTRLTVT.

The chain is built from TRBV6-5 and TRBJ2-1; maybe TRBD2 (6 bases). The CDR3 totals 13 residues. From germline, CDR1 is MNHEY and CDR2 SVGAGI. With 5 bases removed from V and 4 bases from J, the gap between germline ends came to 9 bases. The CDR3 DNA reads as TGTGCCAGCAGTAGGGGACTTTACAATGAGCAGTTCTTC. Amino acid sequence: CASSRGLYNEQFF.

The chain has TRBV27 and TRBJ1-2, with no clear D. Germline assignment: CDR1 MNHEY and CDR2 SMNVEV (reference sequence). Trimming removed 6 bases at V and 7 bases at J, with 9 bases between. The CDR3 is made up of 11 amino acids. The CDR3 coding sequence is TGTGCCAGCAGCAGAGGTAGTGGCTACACCTTC. As protein: CASSRGSGYTF.

The chain couples TRBV9 to TRBJ2-1; possibly TRBD1 for D (6 bases). Trimming left V 0 bases short and J 10 bases short, with 11 bases between. CDR3 size: 13 residues. Germline V lookup: CDR1 SGDLS, CDR2 YYNGEE. DNA for the CDR3: TGTGCCAGCAGCGTAGGCCCTCAGGGGGAGCAGTTCTTC. Residues: CASSVGPQGEQFF.

The chain combines TRBV19 with TRBJ1-2; D is unclear. Germline assignment: CDR1 LNHDA and CDR2 SQIVND (reference sequence). Trimming stripped 7 bases from V and 0 bases from J, with 12 bases between. The CDR3 length is 14 residues. The CDR3 region is CASTPSATNYGYTF. For the CDR3, the DNA is TGTGCCAGTACCCCTTCCGCTACTAACTATGGCTACACCTTC.

V is TRBV11-2 and J is TRBJ2-3, with no clear D. Germline CDR1 SGHAT, CDR2 FQNNGV. This CDR3 is built from 12 residues. Trimming removed 4 bases at V and 3 bases at J, with 5 bases between. CDR3 DNA sequence: TGTGCCAGCAGCTCCGTTACAGATACGCAGTATTTT. This gives the protein CASSSVTDTQYF.

The chain uses TRBV10-3 and TRBJ2-6; 7 bases are shared with TRBD2. This CDR3 is built from 16 residues. Germline CDR1 and CDR2: ENHRY and SYGVKD. V dropped 5 bases and J dropped 2; count of bases not matched to a gene: 6. The CDR3 loop is CAISLRGVAGANVLTF. Here the CDR3 DNA reads TGTGCCATCAGTTTACGGGGGGTGGCTGGGGCCAACGTCCTGACTTTC.

The CDR3, as DNA: TGTGCCAGCAGTGCCGACAGTAAAGCCTACGAGCAGTACTTC. Translating gives CASSADSKAYEQYF. The chain joins TRBV25-1 to TRBJ2-7, with a tentative D call TRBD1 (5 bases). Per the germline V gene, CDR1 is MGHDK and CDR2 is SYGVNS. Trimming shortened V by 4 bases and J by 2 bases, and 12 bases separated the two germline ends. This CDR3 is built from 14 residues.

Only a few counts were recorded for this clone. The V gene is TRBV5-1, the J gene TRBJ2-2; 11 bases fit TRBD2. CDR3 length: 17 amino acids. The germline CDR1 and CDR2 sequences are SGHRS and YFSETQ. The junction had 9 bases not matched to a gene; V was cut back by 4 bases and J by 4 bases. CDR3: CASSPIAGGPGTGELFF. DNA of the CDR3: TGCGCCAGCAGCCCGATAGCGGGAGGGCCGGGCACCGGGGAGCTGTTTTTT.

This chain connects TRBV14 to TRBJ2-5; 10 bases match TRBD2. Germline V CDR1 and CDR2: SGHDN, FVKESK. J lost 3 bases, V lost 1 base, and 5 bases had no gene match. The CDR3 loop spans 16 amino acids. The CDR3 reads CASSQVASGSKETQYF. CDR3 bases: TGTGCCAGCAGCCAAGTGGCTAGCGGGAGCAAAGAGACCCAGTACTTC.